This is a list of T cell receptor beta chains from one sample in a study of shared clonotypes between healthy human individuals. Profiled with immunoSEQ multiplex PCR; TCRdb holds only in-frame clones, not every one. Of roughly 590,000 clones in the sample, around 95% were seen once. The sequenced sample consisted of naive CD8+ T cells sorted from blood. The receptors were sampled from a woman younger than 45 in good health. Each CDR3 is given with its conserved first and last residue. D genes are given only for firm matches. Clone size appears in some rows only: once, few, many, or a class for an expanded clone.

abundance: NA; d_gene: NA; v_gene: TRBV27; j_gene: TRBJ1-1; CDR3nt: TGTGCCAGCAGTTTATTTCCGACAGGCGGCAACACTGAAGCTTTCTTT; CDR3aa: CASSLFPTGGNTEAFF
abundance: NA; d_gene: NA; v_gene: TRBV15; j_gene: TRBJ1-1; CDR3nt: TGTGCCACCCGCCTACCTGGGGCCAACACTGAAGCTTTCTTT; CDR3aa: CATRLPGANTEAFF
abundance: once; d_gene: NA; v_gene: TRBV6-5; j_gene: TRBJ2-7; CDR3nt: TGTGCCAGCATGGACGGCTCCTACGAGCAGTACTTC; CDR3aa: CASMDGSYEQYF
abundance: NA; d_gene: TRBD2; v_gene: TRBV4-1; j_gene: TRBJ2-1; CDR3nt: TGCGCCAGCAGCCAATACCCCGGACTAGCGACTAACAATGAGCAGTTCTTC; CDR3aa: CASSQYPGLATNNEQFF
abundance: once; d_gene: NA; v_gene: TRBV7-9; j_gene: TRBJ2-7; CDR3nt: TGTGCCAGCAGCTTAAGTGGTTACCTTGAGCAGTACTTC; CDR3aa: CASSLSGYLEQYF
abundance: NA; d_gene: TRBD2; v_gene: TRBV5-6; j_gene: TRBJ2-7; CDR3nt: TGTGCCAGCAGCCAGACCCCCTCTAGCGGATTCTACGAGCAGTACTTC; CDR3aa: CASSQTPSSGFYEQYF
abundance: NA; d_gene: TRBD1; v_gene: TRBV2; j_gene: TRBJ2-5; CDR3nt: TGTGCCAGCAGGGGACAGGCCCAAGAGACCCAGTACTTC; CDR3aa: CASRGQAQETQYF
abundance: NA; d_gene: NA; v_gene: TRBV30; j_gene: TRBJ1-3; CDR3nt: TGTGCCTGGAGTGTTGGGGGTAACCAACTCTCTGGAAACACCATATATTTT; CDR3aa: CAWSVGGNQLSGNTIYF
abundance: NA; d_gene: NA; v_gene: TRBV5-1; j_gene: TRBJ2-7; CDR3nt: TGCGCCAGCAGCCCCCTTCGACTAGATCTCGACGAGCAGTACTTC; CDR3aa: CASSPLRLDLDEQYF
abundance: NA; d_gene: NA; v_gene: TRBV28; j_gene: TRBJ1-6; CDR3nt: TGTGCCAGCAGTTCACAGGAAATTAATTCACCCCTCCACTTT; CDR3aa: CASSSQEINSPLHF
abundance: NA; d_gene: NA; v_gene: TRBV19; j_gene: TRBJ2-3; CDR3nt: TGTGCCAGTAGTATAAGCCAGGGGCACATAGATACGCAGTATTTT; CDR3aa: CASSISQGHIDTQYF
abundance: once; d_gene: TRBD2; v_gene: TRBV27; j_gene: TRBJ2-7; CDR3nt: TGTGCCAGCAGTTCCTCCCTAGCGGGAGAGTCTAACGAGCAGTACTTC; CDR3aa: CASSSSLAGESNEQYF
abundance: NA; d_gene: TRBD1; v_gene: TRBV29-1; j_gene: TRBJ2-7; CDR3nt: TGCAGCGTGCGGACAGGGAAATCCTACGAGCAGTACTTC; CDR3aa: CSVRTGKSYEQYF
abundance: NA; d_gene: TRBD1; v_gene: TRBV19; j_gene: TRBJ2-7; CDR3nt: TGTGCCAGTAGTAGCGACAGGGGCTCCTACGAGCAGTACTTC; CDR3aa: CASSSDRGSYEQYF
abundance: NA; d_gene: TRBD1; v_gene: TRBV10-2; j_gene: TRBJ1-1; CDR3nt: TGCGCCAGCAGCCAAGGAGGGGGCCTTGAAGCTTTCTTT; CDR3aa: CASSQGGGLEAFF
abundance: NA; d_gene: NA; v_gene: TRBV27; j_gene: TRBJ2-5; CDR3nt: TGTGCCAGCAGACCCCCCAGGGGTTTGGGAGAGACCCAGTACTTC; CDR3aa: CASRPPRGLGETQYF
abundance: NA; d_gene: TRBD1; v_gene: TRBV2; j_gene: TRBJ1-2; CDR3nt: TGTGCCAGCAGTTCAATTGAGGACAGGCACCTAAATGGCTACACCTTC; CDR3aa: CASSSIEDRHLNGYTF
abundance: NA; d_gene: TRBD1; v_gene: TRBV16; j_gene: TRBJ2-3; CDR3nt: TGTGCCAGCAGCCAACGGACAGGGGGCATAGATACGCAGTATTTT; CDR3aa: CASSQRTGGIDTQYF
abundance: NA; d_gene: TRBD1; v_gene: TRBV9; j_gene: TRBJ2-5; CDR3nt: TGTGCCAGCAGCGTAGGAGGGGGCGTAGAGACCCAGTACTTC; CDR3aa: CASSVGGGVETQYF
abundance: NA; d_gene: NA; v_gene: TRBV27; j_gene: TRBJ2-7; CDR3nt: TGTGCCAGCAGTTTATCGTCAGGGAGCGAGCAGTACTTC; CDR3aa: CASSLSSGSEQYF
abundance: NA; d_gene: TRBD2; v_gene: TRBV29-1; j_gene: TRBJ2-7; CDR3nt: TGCAGCGGCTTATTAGCGGGGGACTCCTACGAGCAGTACTTC; CDR3aa: CSGLLAGDSYEQYF
abundance: NA; d_gene: TRBD2; v_gene: TRBV29-1; j_gene: TRBJ2-6; CDR3nt: TGCAGCGCCCTTAGCGGGAGCTCTGGGGCCAACGTCCTGACTTTC; CDR3aa: CSALSGSSGANVLTF
abundance: once; d_gene: NA; v_gene: TRBV28; j_gene: TRBJ1-1; CDR3nt: TGTGCCAGCAGGCCCGGGAACACTGAAGCTTTCTTT; CDR3aa: CASRPGNTEAFF
abundance: NA; d_gene: NA; v_gene: TRBV7-9; j_gene: TRBJ2-1; CDR3nt: TGTGCCAGCAGCTTAGCCTGGGAGACTGGCTACAATGAGCAGTTCTTC; CDR3aa: CASSLAWETGYNEQFF
abundance: NA; d_gene: NA; v_gene: TRBV5-4; j_gene: TRBJ2-4; CDR3nt: TGTGCCAGCAGCTTCGGGACAGCGACTAGGGATATAGCCAAAAACATTCAGTACTTC; CDR3aa: CASSFGTATRDIAKNIQYF
abundance: NA; d_gene: NA; v_gene: TRBV10-3; j_gene: TRBJ2-1; CDR3nt: TGTGCCATCAGTGAGCGGGGGGCGAAATACAATGAGCAGTTCTTC; CDR3aa: CAISERGAKYNEQFF
abundance: NA; d_gene: NA; v_gene: TRBV27; j_gene: TRBJ1-5; CDR3nt: TGTGCCAGCAGTTTATCTGGGGCCAATCAGCCCCAGCATTTT; CDR3aa: CASSLSGANQPQHF
abundance: NA; d_gene: NA; v_gene: TRBV19; j_gene: TRBJ1-1; CDR3nt: TGTGCCAGTAGTATATATGCAGGGGACACTGAAGCTTTCTTT; CDR3aa: CASSIYAGDTEAFF
abundance: NA; d_gene: TRBD2; v_gene: TRBV13; j_gene: TRBJ2-7; CDR3nt: TGTGCCAGCAGCCCTAGCGGGACCTTCCACGAGCAGTACTTC; CDR3aa: CASSPSGTFHEQYF
abundance: NA; d_gene: NA; v_gene: TRBV2; j_gene: TRBJ2-7; CDR3nt: TGTGCCAGCAGTGCCAGGGTAGGTGACGAGCAGTACTTC; CDR3aa: CASSARVGDEQYF
abundance: NA; d_gene: NA; v_gene: TRBV5-6; j_gene: TRBJ2-3; CDR3nt: TGTGCCAGCACCGAAGGCAACGGGGATACGCAGTATTTT; CDR3aa: CASTEGNGDTQYF
abundance: NA; d_gene: NA; v_gene: TRBV4-1; j_gene: TRBJ2-1; CDR3nt: TGCGCCAGCAGTCGTACTGGAGATGAGCAGTTCTTC; CDR3aa: CASSRTGDEQFF
abundance: NA; d_gene: TRBD1; v_gene: TRBV6-5; j_gene: TRBJ2-7; CDR3nt: TGTGCCAGCAGTAGAAAGGACAGGGGGCATTACGAGCAGTACTTC; CDR3aa: CASSRKDRGHYEQYF
abundance: once; d_gene: NA; v_gene: TRBV5-4; j_gene: TRBJ2-7; CDR3nt: TGTGCCAGCAGTACCGGGACGGGCTCCTACGAGCAGTACTTC; CDR3aa: CASSTGTGSYEQYF
abundance: NA; d_gene: NA; v_gene: TRBV4-1; j_gene: TRBJ1-4; CDR3nt: TGCGCCAGCAGCCAAGATTTCCCGCCAGGGCTATGGTCTGAAAAACTGTTTTTT; CDR3aa: CASSQDFPPGLWSEKLFF
abundance: NA; d_gene: TRBD1; v_gene: TRBV5-1; j_gene: TRBJ1-1; CDR3nt: TGCGCCAGCAGCTTGGGACAGGGGAGAACTGAAGCTTTCTTT; CDR3aa: CASSLGQGRTEAFF
abundance: NA; d_gene: NA; v_gene: TRBV5-4; j_gene: TRBJ2-1; CDR3nt: TGTGCCAGCAGCCCAGGGGGGCGCGAGCAGTTCTTC; CDR3aa: CASSPGGREQFF
abundance: NA; d_gene: NA; v_gene: TRBV29-1; j_gene: TRBJ2-2; CDR3nt: TGCAGCGTTGAGCCAGCGGATAGCCTACTGGCCGGGGAGCTGTTTTTT; CDR3aa: CSVEPADSLLAGELFF